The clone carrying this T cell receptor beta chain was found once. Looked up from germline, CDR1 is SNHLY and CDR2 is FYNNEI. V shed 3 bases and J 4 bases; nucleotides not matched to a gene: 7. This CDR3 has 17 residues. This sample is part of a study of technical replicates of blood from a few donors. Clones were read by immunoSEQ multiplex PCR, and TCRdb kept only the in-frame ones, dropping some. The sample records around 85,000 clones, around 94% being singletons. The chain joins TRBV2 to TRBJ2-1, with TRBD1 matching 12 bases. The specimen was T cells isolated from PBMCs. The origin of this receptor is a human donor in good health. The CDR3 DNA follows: TGTGCCAGCAGTGAGGGCCCGGGACAGGGGGCTTACAATGAGCAGTTCTTC. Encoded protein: CASSEGPGQGAYNEQFF.